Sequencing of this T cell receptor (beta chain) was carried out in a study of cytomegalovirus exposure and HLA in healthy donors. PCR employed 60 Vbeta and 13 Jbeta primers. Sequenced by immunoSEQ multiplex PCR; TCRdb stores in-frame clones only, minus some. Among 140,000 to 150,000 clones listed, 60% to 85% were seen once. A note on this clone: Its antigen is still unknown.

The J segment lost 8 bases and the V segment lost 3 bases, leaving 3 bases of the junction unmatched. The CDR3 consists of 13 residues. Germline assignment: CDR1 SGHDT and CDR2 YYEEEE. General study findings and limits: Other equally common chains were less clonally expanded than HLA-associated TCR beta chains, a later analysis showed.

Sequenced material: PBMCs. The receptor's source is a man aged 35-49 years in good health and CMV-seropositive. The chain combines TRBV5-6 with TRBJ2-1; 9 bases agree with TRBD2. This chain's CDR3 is CASSSLAGYEQFF. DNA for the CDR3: TGTGCCAGCAGCTCACTAGCGGGCTATGAGCAGTTCTTC.